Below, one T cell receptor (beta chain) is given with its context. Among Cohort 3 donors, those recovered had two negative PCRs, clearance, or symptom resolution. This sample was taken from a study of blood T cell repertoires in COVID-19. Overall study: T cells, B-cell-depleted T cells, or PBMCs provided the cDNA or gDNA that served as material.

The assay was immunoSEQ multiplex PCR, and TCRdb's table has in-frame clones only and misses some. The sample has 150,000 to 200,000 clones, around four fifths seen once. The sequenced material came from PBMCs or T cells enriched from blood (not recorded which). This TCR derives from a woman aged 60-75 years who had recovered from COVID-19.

The CDR3 reads CASSASGTLSNQPQHF. The CDR3 region has the DNA TGTGCCAGCAGCGCCTCCGGGACACTTAGCAATCAGCCCCAGCATTTT. This chain connects TRBV27 to TRBJ1-5; D is possibly TRBD1 (6 bases). Trimming cost V 6 bases and J 0 bases, with 15 bases left between them. The CDR3 extends over 16 amino acids. Per germline, CDR1 MNHEY and CDR2 SMNVEV (reference sequence).